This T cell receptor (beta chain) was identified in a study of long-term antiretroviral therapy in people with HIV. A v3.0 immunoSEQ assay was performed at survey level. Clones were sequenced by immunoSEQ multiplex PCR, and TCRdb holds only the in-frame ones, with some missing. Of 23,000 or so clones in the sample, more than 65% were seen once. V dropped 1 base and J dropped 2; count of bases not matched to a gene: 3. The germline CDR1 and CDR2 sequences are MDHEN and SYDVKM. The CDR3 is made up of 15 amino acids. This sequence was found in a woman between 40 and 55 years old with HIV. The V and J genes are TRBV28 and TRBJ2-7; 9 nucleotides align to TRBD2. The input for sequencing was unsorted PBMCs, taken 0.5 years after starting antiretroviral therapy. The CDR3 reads CASSLSSGATYEQYF. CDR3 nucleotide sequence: TGTGCCAGCAGTTTATCTAGCGGGGCGACCTACGAGCAGTACTTC.